The 26 T cell receptor beta chains given below trace back to one sample, sequenced in a study of shared clonotypes between healthy human individuals. Sequenced by immunoSEQ multiplex PCR; TCRdb stores in-frame clones only, minus some. The sample holds 2,500,000 or so clones; 85% to 95% are singletons and the top ten take 0.3% to 0.4%. Sequenced input: naive CD4+ T cells from PBMCs. Subset described: CD45RA+ positively selected. Receptors were obtained from a man between 18 and 35 years old in good health. Some clones in this sample may be carry-over from other donors' samples.

The chain uses TRBV5-6 and TRBJ2-6; perhaps TRBD2 as D (5 bases). Germline V gives CDR1 SGHDT, CDR2 YYEEEE. Between the trimmed V and J ends, which lost 4 bases and 2 bases, there was a span of 10 bases. The CDR3 covers 15 residues. CDR3 sequence (DNA): TGTGCCAGCAGCCGGGAAGGGCCTGGGGCCAACGTCCTGACTTTC. Protein sequence: CASSREGPGANVLTF.

The chain links TRBV9 to TRBJ2-3, with TRBD2 matching 7 bases. Trimming cost V 4 bases and J 4 bases; bases outside gene matches: 12. CDR3 length: 16 amino acids. Germline CDR1 is SGDLS and CDR2 is YYNGEE. The CDR3: CASSLLSAGRADTQYF. CDR3 coding DNA: TGTGCCAGCAGCTTGCTTTCAGCGGGACGAGCAGATACGCAGTATTTT.

This clone was detected only a few times. The rearrangement joins TRBV30 to TRBJ1-3, with 8 positions matching TRBD1. This CDR3 has 12 residues. The trim removed 4 bases at V and 4 bases at J, leaving 0 bases unmatched. In germline, CDR1 is GTSNPN, CDR2 SVGIG (reference sequence). DNA of the CDR3: TGTGCCTGGACAGGGGGCGGAAACACCATATATTTT. Encoded protein: CAWTGGGNTIYF.

J is TRBJ1-1 and V is TRBV9; unclear D gene. The CDR3 is made up of 14 amino acids. The V and J ends lost 0 bases and 10 bases respectively, with 16 bases between them. Per the germline V gene, CDR1 is SGDLS and CDR2 is YYNGEE. CDR3 protein: CASSVVDGGSGAFF. The DNA of the CDR3 is TGTGCCAGCAGCGTAGTGGATGGCGGATCGGGAGCTTTCTTT.

This chain joins TRBV5-1 and TRBJ2-5; D remains unclear. Germline V CDR1 and CDR2: SGHRS, YFSETQ. V shed 3 bases and J shed 4 bases, with 13 bases lying between them. This CDR3 contains 14 residues. The CDR3 region has the DNA TGCGCCAGCAGCTCCGTAGGGCCAGGAGAGACCCAGTACTTC. Amino acids: CASSSVGPGETQYF. The full variable domain, in which reference TRBV5-1 and TRBJ2-5 provide the parts outside the CDR3, is KAGVTQTPRYLIKTRGQQVTLSCSPISGHRSVSWYQQTPGQGLQFLFEYFSETQRNKGNFPGRFSGRQFSNSRSEMNVSTLELGDSALYLCASSSVGPGETQYFGPGTRLLVL.

CDR3 sequence reads: CASSLGTPSQYGYTF. The CDR3 DNA reads TGCGCCAGCAGCTTGGGGACCCCATCCCAATATGGCTACACCTTC. The chain joins TRBV5-1 to TRBJ1-2; D ambiguous. Germline V gene lookup returns CDR1 SGHRS and CDR2 YFSETQ. The CDR3 consists of 15 residues. V was clipped by 0 bases and J by 5 bases, with 14 bases between them.

J is TRBJ2-3 and V is TRBV30; D is possibly TRBD2 (6 bases). CDR3 length equals 15 residues. Germline V CDR1 and CDR2: GTSNPN, SVGIG (reference sequence). Trimming pared 3 bases from V and 5 bases from J, leaving 18 bases between. The CDR3: CAWSPWGRMGDTQYF. The CDR3 DNA follows: TGTGCCTGGAGCCCCTGGGGGAGGATGGGAGATACGCAGTATTTT.

The chain links TRBV19 to TRBJ1-5; TRBD1 might be the D (6 bases). The length of the CDR3 is 17 residues. Trimming pared 6 bases from V and 1 base from J, leaving 19 bases between. Germline V CDR1 and CDR2: LNHDA, SQIVND (reference sequence). CDR3 residues: CASSESRGFGSNQPQHF. The CDR3 DNA sequence: TGTGCCAGTAGCGAATCCAGGGGTTTTGGGAGCAATCAGCCCCAGCATTTT.

The J gene is TRBJ2-7, the V gene TRBV27; possible D gene TRBD2, 5 bases. This CDR3 has 13 residues. Germline V lookup: CDR1 MNHEY, CDR2 SMNVEV (reference sequence). V shed 10 bases and J shed 4 bases, with 17 bases lying between them. The CDR3 DNA reads TGTGCCACCCGTTCCGGACTGGGATACGAGCAGTACTTC. This codes for CATRSGLGYEQYF.

V is TRBV6-6 and J is TRBJ1-5; D unresolved. The germline CDR1 and CDR2 sequences are MNHNY and SVGAGI (reference sequence). CDR3 length: 15 residues. V gave up 5 bases and J gave up 4 bases, with 15 bases separating them. In nucleotides, the CDR3 is TGTGCCAGCAGTGGAGCGGAGGGTAGGAATCAGCCCCAGCATTTT. It specifies CASSGAEGRNQPQHF.

The chain links TRBV6-4 to TRBJ2-3; 8 bases are shared with TRBD2. Per the germline V gene, CDR1 is MRHNA and CDR2 is SNTAGT. This CDR3 spans 15 amino acids. V gave up 5 bases and J gave up 2 bases; unmatched junction bases: 6. The CDR3 DNA follows: TGTGCCAGCAGTCGAACTAGCGGATCCACAGATACGCAGTATTTT. Its translation is CASSRTSGSTDTQYF.

This sequence joins TRBV5-8 and TRBJ2-3; a possible D gene is TRBD1 (6 bases). Trimming removed 0 bases at V and 2 bases at J, with 13 bases between. In germline, CDR1 is SGHTS, CDR2 YDEGEE. CDR3 length equals 16 residues. In DNA, the CDR3 is TGTGCCAGCAGCTTGGGTGACAGGACGCCCACAGATACGCAGTATTTT. As protein: CASSLGDRTPTDTQYF.

This rearrangement joins TRBV5-4 to TRBJ2-1, with D possibly TRBD2 on 5 matching bases. Germline V gene data show CDR1 as SGHNT and CDR2 as YYREEE (reference sequence). CDR3 size: 15 residues. The V and J ends lost 0 bases and 9 bases respectively, with 16 bases between them. The CDR3 sequence is CASSLESGRSIEQFF. CDR3 coding DNA: TGTGCCAGCAGCTTGGAGAGCGGCCGATCTATTGAGCAGTTCTTC.

This CDR3 reads CASSLRIRYGYEQYF. As DNA, the CDR3 is TGTGCCAGCAGTTTAAGGATAAGATACGGTTACGAGCAGTACTTC. The chain combines TRBV28 with TRBJ2-7; D uncertain. This CDR3 spans 15 amino acids. Germline V gives CDR1 MDHEN, CDR2 SYDVKM. The ends were cut back, 2 bases at V and 4 bases at J, with 15 bases in the middle. Full variable domain (rest looked up from reference TRBV28 and TRBJ2-7): DVKVTQSSRYLVKRTGEKVFLECVQDMDHENMFWYRQDPGLGLRLIYFSYDVKMKEKGDIPEGYSVSREKKERFSLILESASTNQTSMYLCASSLRIRYGYEQYFGPGTRLTVT.

This clone was seen a few times. The rearrangement joins TRBV29-1 to TRBJ1-1; TRBD1 matches at 10 bases. V shed 5 bases, J shed 1 base, and the junction held 7 bases outside the gene matches. This CDR3 spans 15 amino acids. Germline V CDR1 and CDR2: SQVTM, ANQGSEA. The CDR3 nucleotides read TGCAGCGTTCCTCACCGGGACAGGGGGAACACTGAAGCTTTCTTT. Its translation is CSVPHRDRGNTEAFF.

J is TRBJ1-1 and V is TRBV4-2, with 7 bases matching TRBD1. The CDR3 consists of 15 residues. Germline lookup yields CDR1 LGHNA and CDR2 YNFKEQ. The junction had 12 bases not matched to a gene; V was cut back by 4 bases and J by 7 bases. CDR3 residues: CASSPEILDRDEAFF. The CDR3 DNA reads as TGTGCCAGCAGCCCTGAAATATTAGACAGGGATGAAGCTTTCTTT.

Concerning this clone itself: Other DNA sequences in the sample encode the same CDR3. The gene calls are TRBV2 and TRBJ1-5, with TRBD1 matching 8 bases. V was pared by 4 bases and J by 4 bases, with 3 bases of the junction left unmatched. The germline V gene encodes CDR1 SNHLY and CDR2 FYNNEI. CDR3 length: 14 amino acids. This chain's CDR3 is CASSGTGQNQPQHF. The CDR3 region has the DNA TGTGCCAGCAGTGGGACAGGGCAGAATCAGCCCCAGCATTTT.

The V and J genes are TRBV18 and TRBJ1-4; 12 bases are shared with TRBD1. Germline V gives CDR1 KGHSH, CDR2 LQKENI. V lost 4 bases, J lost 7 bases, and 4 bases stayed unmatched. There are 15 residues in the CDR3. In DNA form, the CDR3 reads TGTGCCAGCTCACTTGGGACAGGGGGCCCTGAAAAACTGTTTTTT. Translated, it gives CASSLGTGGPEKLFF.

This clone was picked up one time. The gene calls are TRBV27 and TRBJ2-2; D is unresolved. The germline gives CDR1 MNHEY, CDR2 SMNVEV (reference sequence). The V end was cut by 8 bases, the J end by 6 bases, with 13 bases between. This CDR3 contains 13 residues. In DNA form, the CDR3 reads TGTGCCAGCCAGGCGAAATACGCCGGGGAGCTGTTTTTT. It codes for CASQAKYAGELFF.

The chain carries TRBV5-1 and TRBJ1-6; D perhaps matches TRBD1 (6 bases). CDR1 SGHRS and CDR2 YFSETQ come from the germline V gene. The V end lost 0 bases, the J end lost 8 bases, and 9 bases lay between the germline ends. The CDR3 runs 14 residues. Here the CDR3 DNA reads TGCGCCAGCAGCTTGGATAGGGGGTATTCACCCCTCCACTTT. Its translation is CASSLDRGYSPLHF.

The V gene is TRBV6-5, the J gene TRBJ2-4; D is unresolved. Germline V gene sequence: CDR1 MNHEY, CDR2 SVGAGI. This CDR3 has 16 residues. V lost 2 bases and J 0 bases, leaving 11 bases between the germline ends. The CDR3 nucleotides are TGTGCCAGCAGTTACCTGAGGACGGAAGCCAAAAACATTCAGTACTTC. This codes for CASSYLRTEAKNIQYF.

The rearrangement links TRBV18 to TRBJ2-7; 7 bases fit TRBD2. V gave up 5 bases and J gave up 2 bases; unmatched junction bases: 24. CDR1 and CDR2 (germline): KGHSH, LQKENI. The length of the CDR3 is 20 residues. CDR3 bases: TGTGCCAGCTCATCCGGCGGGAGCGGGCTTGGCTCCCCGAAGACCTACGAGCAGTACTTC. This codes for CASSSGGSGLGSPKTYEQYF. Full variable domain (missing parts from reference TRBV18 and TRBJ2-7): NAGVMQNPRHLVRRRGQEARLRCSPMKGHSHVYWYRQLPEEGLKFMVYLQKENIIDESGMPKERFSAEFPKEGPSILRIQQVVRGDSAAYFCASSSGGSGLGSPKTYEQYFGPGTRLTVT.

This clone came up once. V and J are TRBV28 and TRBJ2-2; TRBD1 matches 8 bases. Losses at the gene ends were 6 bases for V and 7 bases for J; bases not matched to a gene: 10. Germline CDR1 is MDHEN and CDR2 is SYDVKM. The CDR3 has 15 amino acids. The CDR3 bases are TGTGCCAGCAGCCGAGGGCAGGGGGCCGGCGGGGAGCTGTTTTTT. It encodes CASSRGQGAGGELFF.

The CDR3 protein is CASSPRRLSDTQYF. The CDR3 region has the DNA TGTGCCAGCAGCCCCCGGCGTTTGTCAGATACGCAGTATTTT. The chain is built from TRBV7-2 and TRBJ2-3, with D unresolved. V was shortened by 5 bases and J by 4 bases, with 13 bases between the two germline ends. This CDR3 has 14 amino acids. CDR1 SGHTA and CDR2 FQGNSA come from the germline V gene.

The V and J genes are TRBV5-4 and TRBJ2-1, with 7 bases lining up with TRBD1. Trimming at V came to 0 bases and at J to 7 bases, leaving 4 bases not matched to a gene. Per germline, CDR1 SGHNT and CDR2 YYREEE (reference sequence). CDR3 size: 14 residues. The CDR3 DNA reads as TGTGCCAGCAGCTTGGGACAGGGCCTTAATGAGCAGTTCTTC. Encoded protein: CASSLGQGLNEQFF. Full variable domain (rest looked up from reference TRBV5-4 and TRBJ2-1): ETGVTQSPTHLIKTRGQQVTLRCSSQSGHNTVSWYQQALGQGPQFIFQYYREEENGRGNFPPRFSGLQFPNYSSELNVNALELDDSALYLCASSLGQGLNEQFFGPGTRLTVL.

The rearrangement joins TRBV11-2 to TRBJ2-2; TRBD2 matches at 15 bases. V lost 3 bases to trimming and J lost 3 bases; unmatched junction nucleotides: 2. Germline CDR1 is SGHAT and CDR2 is FQNNGV. The CDR3 extends over 17 amino acids. CDR3 amino acids: CASSFGTSGRYTGELFF. CDR3 DNA sequence: TGTGCCAGCAGCTTTGGGACTAGCGGGAGGTACACCGGGGAGCTGTTTTTT.